This section outlines one T cell receptor (beta chain) sequence together with its context. Its target is not known. Sequence at one end of the junction differs from germline and may be a read error. These data originate in a study of cytomegalovirus exposure and HLA in healthy donors. The PCR employed 60 Vbeta primers together with 13 Jbeta primers. Sequenced by immunoSEQ multiplex PCR; TCRdb stores in-frame clones only, minus some. The sample carries 95,000 to 100,000 clones, approximately 74% recorded once. The CDR3 has 16 residues. The germline V gene has CDR1 MNHNS and CDR2 SASEGT. Regarding the study as a whole: Accurate HLA-A and HLA-B prediction from TCR beta sequences was reported for most subjects.

This TCR derives from a woman aged 40 to 50 in good health and CMV-seronegative. The chain couples TRBV6-1 to TRBJ1-6, with D hard to call. The material sequenced was PBMCs. The CDR3 sequence is CASSEGGVSYNSSLHF. The CDR3 bases are TGTGCCAGCAGTGAAGGCGGCGTAAGCTATAATTCATCCCTCCACTTT.